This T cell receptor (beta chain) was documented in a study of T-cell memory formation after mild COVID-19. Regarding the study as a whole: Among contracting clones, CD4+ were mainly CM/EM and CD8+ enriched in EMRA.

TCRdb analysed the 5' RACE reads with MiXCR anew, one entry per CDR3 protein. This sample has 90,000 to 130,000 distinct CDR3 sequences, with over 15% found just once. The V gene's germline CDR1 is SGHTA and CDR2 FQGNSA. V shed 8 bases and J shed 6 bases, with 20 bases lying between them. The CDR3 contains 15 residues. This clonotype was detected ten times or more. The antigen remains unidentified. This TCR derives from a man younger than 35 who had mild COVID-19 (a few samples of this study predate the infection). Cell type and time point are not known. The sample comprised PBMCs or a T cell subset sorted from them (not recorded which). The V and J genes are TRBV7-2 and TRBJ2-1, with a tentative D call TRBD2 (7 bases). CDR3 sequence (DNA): TGTGCCAGCGACCCGAGGGGGGGCGTTGTCAATGAGCAGTTCTTC. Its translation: CASDPRGGVVNEQFF.